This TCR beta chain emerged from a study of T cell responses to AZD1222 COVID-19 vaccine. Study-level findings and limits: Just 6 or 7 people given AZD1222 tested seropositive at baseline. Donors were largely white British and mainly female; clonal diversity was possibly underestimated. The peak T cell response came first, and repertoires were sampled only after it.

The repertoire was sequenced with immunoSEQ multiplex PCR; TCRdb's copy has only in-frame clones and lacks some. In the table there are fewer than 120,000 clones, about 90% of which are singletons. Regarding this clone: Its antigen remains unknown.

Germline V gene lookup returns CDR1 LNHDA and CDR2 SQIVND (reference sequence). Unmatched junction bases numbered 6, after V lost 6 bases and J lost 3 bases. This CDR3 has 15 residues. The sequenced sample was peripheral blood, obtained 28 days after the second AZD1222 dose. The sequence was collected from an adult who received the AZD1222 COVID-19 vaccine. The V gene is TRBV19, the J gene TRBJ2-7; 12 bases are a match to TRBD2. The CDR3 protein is CASRPSGGAFYEQYF. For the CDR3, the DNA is TGTGCCAGTAGGCCTAGCGGGGGGGCCTTCTACGAGCAGTACTTC.